These T cell receptor beta chains were read from a single sample in a study of T cell responses to AZD1222 COVID-19 vaccine. The protocol was immunoSEQ multiplex PCR, while the TCRdb copy is restricted to in-frame clones and leaves out a portion. Counted here are 100,000 to 150,000 clones, 89% occurring once; the ten biggest clones make up about 1.6%. The material sequenced was peripheral blood, taken on day 0 of AZD1222 vaccination. Every receptor here comes from an adult in good health. Both conserved end residues are part of each CDR3. The order of the fields is V gene, D gene, clone size, J gene, CDR3 DNA, CDR3 protein. A D gene is named only where the DNA matches it firmly. Clone size appears in some rows only: once, few, many, or a class for an expanded clone.

v_call: TRBV28
d_call: -
clone_size: -
j_call: TRBJ2-7
cdr3_nt: TGTGCCAGCAGTCCCCTAAGTAGCGGATCCTACGAGCAGTACTTC
cdr3_aa: CASSPLSSGSYEQYF

v_call: TRBV5-6
d_call: -
clone_size: -
j_call: TRBJ2-5
cdr3_nt: TGTGCCAGCAGCTTGGCAGGGTTAGAGACCCAGTACTTC
cdr3_aa: CASSLAGLETQYF

v_call: TRBV4-1
d_call: -
clone_size: -
j_call: TRBJ1-2
cdr3_nt: TGCGCCAGCAGCCAAGCCGGCATCCCCTATGGCTACACCTTC
cdr3_aa: CASSQAGIPYGYTF

v_call: TRBV6-6
d_call: -
clone_size: -
j_call: TRBJ1-2
cdr3_nt: TGTGCCAGCAGTTACGATTGGGACACACCCTATGGCTACACCTTC
cdr3_aa: CASSYDWDTPYGYTF

v_call: TRBV20-1
d_call: TRBD2
clone_size: -
j_call: TRBJ2-5
cdr3_nt: TGCACTCCGGGGGGGCGGGAGACCCAGTACTTC
cdr3_aa: CTPGGRETQYF

v_call: TRBV29-1
d_call: -
clone_size: -
j_call: TRBJ2-2
cdr3_nt: TGCAGCGTTGAACGGGGATCGTCCGGGGAGCTGTTTTTT
cdr3_aa: CSVERGSSGELFF

v_call: TRBV19
d_call: -
clone_size: -
j_call: TRBJ2-7
cdr3_nt: TGTGCCAGTAGTATTTATGCGACCGGGGTGGGTCGCGAGCAGTACTTC
cdr3_aa: CASSIYATGVGREQYF

v_call: TRBV19
d_call: -
clone_size: -
j_call: TRBJ1-4
cdr3_nt: TGTGCCAGTACCACTGGTTGGACAAGTGGTGAAAAACTGTTTTTT
cdr3_aa: CASTTGWTSGEKLFF

v_call: TRBV28
d_call: TRBD2
clone_size: -
j_call: TRBJ2-2
cdr3_nt: TGTGCCAGCAGTTCCACCCCTCTGGGACTAGCGGGAGCCGGGGAGCTGTTTTTT
cdr3_aa: CASSSTPLGLAGAGELFF

v_call: TRBV27
d_call: -
clone_size: -
j_call: TRBJ2-7
cdr3_nt: TGTGCCAGCACTGGGGGGCAGGGGTTCATATACGAGCAGTACTTC
cdr3_aa: CASTGGQGFIYEQYF

v_call: TRBV19
d_call: TRBD2
clone_size: -
j_call: TRBJ2-1
cdr3_nt: TGTGCCAGTAGTCCGATAGCGGGAGTACACTACAATGAGCAGTTCTTC
cdr3_aa: CASSPIAGVHYNEQFF

v_call: TRBV27
d_call: -
clone_size: -
j_call: TRBJ1-1
cdr3_nt: -
cdr3_aa: CASSSSSWNTEAFF

v_call: TRBV19
d_call: TRBD1
clone_size: -
j_call: TRBJ1-2
cdr3_nt: TGTGCCAGTAGTGTAGGTAGAGGGGGCGACTATGGCTACACCTTC
cdr3_aa: CASSVGRGGDYGYTF

v_call: TRBV27
d_call: TRBD1
clone_size: -
j_call: TRBJ2-7
cdr3_nt: TGTGCCAGCAGTCTACAGGGACAGAACTACGAGCAGTACTTC
cdr3_aa: CASSLQGQNYEQYF

v_call: TRBV3-1/TRBV3-2
d_call: TRBD1
clone_size: few
j_call: TRBJ1-5
cdr3_nt: TGTGCCAGCAGCCAAGCAACAGGGGATCAGCCCCAGCATTTT
cdr3_aa: CASSQATGDQPQHF

v_call: TRBV28
d_call: TRBD1
clone_size: -
j_call: TRBJ1-6
cdr3_nt: TGTGCCAGCAGTTCACTGGGACAGGCGATTTTCTATTATAATTCACCCCTCCACTTT
cdr3_aa: CASSSLGQAIFYYNSPLHF

v_call: TRBV28
d_call: -
clone_size: -
j_call: TRBJ1-2
cdr3_nt: TGTGCCAGCAGTTCTCAAGTAGGGGGGCAATATGGCTACACCTTC
cdr3_aa: CASSSQVGGQYGYTF

v_call: TRBV5-1
d_call: -
clone_size: -
j_call: TRBJ2-7
cdr3_nt: TGCGCCAGCAGCTTGGACGCAAACTCCTACGAGCAGTACTTC
cdr3_aa: CASSLDANSYEQYF

v_call: TRBV7-8
d_call: -
clone_size: -
j_call: TRBJ2-7
cdr3_nt: TGTGCCAGCAGCCCCGGACAGTTACGGGAGCAGTACTTC
cdr3_aa: CASSPGQLREQYF

v_call: TRBV28
d_call: -
clone_size: -
j_call: TRBJ2-1
cdr3_nt: TGTGCCAGCAGTTCAATATCGCAGTTCTTC
cdr3_aa: CASSSISQFF